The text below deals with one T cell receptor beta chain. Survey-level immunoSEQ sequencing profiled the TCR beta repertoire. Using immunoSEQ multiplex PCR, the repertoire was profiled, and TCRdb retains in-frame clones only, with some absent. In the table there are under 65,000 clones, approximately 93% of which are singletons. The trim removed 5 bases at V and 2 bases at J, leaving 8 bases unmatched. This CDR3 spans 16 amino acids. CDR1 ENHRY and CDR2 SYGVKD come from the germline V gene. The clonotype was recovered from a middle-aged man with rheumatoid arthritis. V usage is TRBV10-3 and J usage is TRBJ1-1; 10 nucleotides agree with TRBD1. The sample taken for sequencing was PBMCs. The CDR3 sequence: CAISRLTGGSNTEAFF. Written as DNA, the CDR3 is TGTGCCATCAGTAGATTGACAGGGGGCTCAAACACTGAAGCTTTCTTT.